These 11 T cell receptor beta chains were all obtained from the same sample, sequenced in a study of CD8 T cells in ankylosing spondylitis. TCRdb re-called the 5' RACE reads through MiXCR, storing one row per CDR3 protein. Of a few hundred thousand distinct CDR3 sequences detected, 18% appear once; the ten largest clones hold around a third. Sequenced: blood, either unsorted or a sorted T cell fraction (not recorded which). The receptors shown here come from a male donor with ankylosing spondylitis or in good health (not recorded which).

This clonotype was observed many times. The chain couples TRBV20-1 to TRBJ1-4; D gene uncertain. The CDR3 loop spans 13 amino acids. The germline V gene encodes CDR1 DFQATT and CDR2 SNEGSKA (reference sequence). Trimming shortened V by 4 bases and J by 0 bases, and 6 bases separated the two germline ends. The CDR3 spells CSAMSATNEKLFF. In nucleotides, the CDR3 is TGCAGTGCTATGTCAGCAACTAATGAAAAACTGTTTTTT.

This clonotype was seen only a few times. The V call is TRBV12-3 or TRBV12-4, the J call TRBJ2-7, with D perhaps matching TRBD2 (6 bases). V was cut by 4 bases and J by 3 bases, with 10 bases left in between. The CDR3 has 13 residues. The CDR3 nucleotides read TGTGCCAGCAGTTGGGCTAGCGACTACGAGCAGTACTTC. Translating it yields CASSWASDYEQYF.

The gene calls are TRBV12-3 or TRBV12-4 and TRBJ2-2; D not resolved. CDR3 size: 14 residues. The V gene lost 6 bases and the J gene lost 5 bases, with 13 bases spanning the gap. The CDR3 DNA reads TGTGCCAGCAGCGTGGGGTCTAGTACCGGGGAGCTGTTTTTT. It yields the protein CASSVGSSTGELFF.

This clonotype was recorded at least ten times. The V and J genes are TRBV3-1 and TRBJ2-1; perhaps TRBD1 as D (5 bases). This CDR3 is 12 amino acids long. Germline loops: CDR1 LGHDT, CDR2 YNNKEL (reference sequence). V lost 2 bases and J lost 9, with 8 bases in between. CDR3 loop: CASSQKGFEQFF. In nucleotides, the CDR3 is TGTGCCAGCAGCCAAAAGGGGTTTGAGCAGTTCTTC.

This chain uses TRBV5-1 with TRBJ1-1, with D unclear. The CDR3 is made up of 13 amino acids. Trimming took 6 bases from V and 0 from J, leaving 9 bases between them. The germline gives CDR1 SGHRS, CDR2 YFSETQ. The CDR3 is CASTDSLNTEAFF. CDR3 bases: TGCGCCAGCACCGACTCCCTGAACACTGAAGCTTTCTTT.

This chain uses TRBV12-3 or TRBV12-4 with TRBJ2-7; D is perhaps TRBD2 (5 bases). The CDR3 is 12 residues long. Trimming cost V 2 bases and J 5 bases, with 7 bases left between them. CDR3 in amino acids: CASSLTRDEQYF. The DNA of the CDR3 is TGTGCCAGCAGTTTAACTAGGGACGAGCAGTACTTC.

This clonotype showed up just a few times. The chain carries TRBV7-9 and TRBJ2-1; 9 bases agree with TRBD1. Looked up from germline, CDR1 is SEHNR and CDR2 is FQNEAQ (reference sequence). The V segment lost 3 bases and the J segment 8 bases; nucleotides outside the gene matches: 2. This CDR3 is 13 amino acids long. CDR3 coding DNA: TGTGCCAGCAGCTTGGACAGGGGCCATGAGCAGTTCTTC. It codes for CASSLDRGHEQFF.

This clonotype was counted ten times or more. V usage is TRBV10-3 and J usage is TRBJ2-2, with D perhaps TRBD2 (5 bases). The V and J ends lost 3 bases and 3 bases respectively, with 14 bases between them. The CDR3 is made up of 16 amino acids. Germline CDR1 and CDR2: ENHRY and SYGVKD. CDR3 DNA sequence: TGTGCCATCAGTGACGAGGGTGGCGGACACACCGGGGAGCTGTTTTTT. Translation gives CAISDEGGGHTGELFF.

This clonotype was seen more than once but under ten times. The chain is built from TRBV5-1 and TRBJ2-6; the D is unclear. The V end lost 2 bases, the J end lost 0 bases, and 6 bases lay between the germline ends. Germline lookup yields CDR1 SGHRS and CDR2 YFSETQ. The CDR3 runs 15 residues. CDR3 DNA sequence: TGCGCCAGCAGCTTTAATATCTCTGGGGCCAACGTCCTGACTTTC. The encoded protein is CASSFNISGANVLTF.

This clonotype was seen a few times. The V gene is TRBV6-1, the J gene TRBJ2-3; possible D gene TRBD1, 6 bases. In germline, CDR1 is MNHNS, CDR2 SASEGT. The CDR3 is made up of 14 amino acids. Trimming left V 7 bases short and J 1 base short, with 12 bases between. The CDR3 region is CASTTGTGTDTQYF. The CDR3 DNA is TGTGCCAGCACGACAGGCACCGGCACAGATACGCAGTATTTT.

This clonotype appeared once. V usage is TRBV7-6 and J usage is TRBJ2-1, with D hard to call. The germline V and J ends were trimmed by 1 base and 8 bases, with 9 bases remaining between them. Germline CDR1 SGHVS, CDR2 FNYEAQ. The CDR3 extends over 13 amino acids. The DNA for the CDR3 is TGTGCCAGCAGCTTAGGATGGAAGGATGAGCAGTTCTTC. Translating gives CASSLGWKDEQFF.